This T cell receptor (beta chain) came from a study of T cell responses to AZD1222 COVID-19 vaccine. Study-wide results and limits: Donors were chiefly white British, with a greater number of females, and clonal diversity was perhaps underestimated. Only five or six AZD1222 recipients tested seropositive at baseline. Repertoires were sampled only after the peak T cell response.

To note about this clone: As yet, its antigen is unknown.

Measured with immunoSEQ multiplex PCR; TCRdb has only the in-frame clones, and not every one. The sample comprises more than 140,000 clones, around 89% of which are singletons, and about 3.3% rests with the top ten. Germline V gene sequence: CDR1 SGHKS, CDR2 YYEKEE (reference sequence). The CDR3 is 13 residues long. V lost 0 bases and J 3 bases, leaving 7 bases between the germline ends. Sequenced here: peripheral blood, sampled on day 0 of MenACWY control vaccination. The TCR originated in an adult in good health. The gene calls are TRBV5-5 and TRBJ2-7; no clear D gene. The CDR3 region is CASSLAPGYEQYF. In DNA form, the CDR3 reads TGTGCCAGCAGCTTGGCGCCAGGCTACGAGCAGTACTTC.